This TCR beta chain came from a study of CD8 T cells in Susac syndrome. Comment on this clonotype: Its specificity is unknown.

Study-wide points: TCR sequencing and HLA analysis covered a relatively small number of individuals.

High-throughput TCR beta sequencing covered peripheral CD8+ and CD4+ T cells. This CDR3 is 22 amino acids long. CDR1 and CDR2 from the germline V gene are SGHDN and FVKESK. V shed 0 bases and J 0 bases; nucleotides not matched to a gene: 12. About 0.45 to 1 ug RNA was reverse transcribed with random hexamers. The TCR beta CDR3 was amplified by immunoSEQ multiplex PCR across 54 Vbeta, 13 Jbeta. MiXCR, applied by TCRdb to the immunoSEQ multiplex PCR reads, yields one record per CDR3 protein. The repertoire holds about 210,000 distinct CDR3 sequences, with around 95% as singletons. Sequencing was done on a sample of CD4+ T cells from PBMCs. The clonotype comes from a human donor with multiple sclerosis. J is TRBJ2-1 and V is TRBV14; 15 bases match TRBD2. CDR3 nucleotides: TGTGCCAGCAGCCAAGATCCGGGACTAGCGGGAGGCCCGATGAGCTCCTACAATGAGCAGTTCTTC. This gives the protein CASSQDPGLAGGPMSSYNEQFF.